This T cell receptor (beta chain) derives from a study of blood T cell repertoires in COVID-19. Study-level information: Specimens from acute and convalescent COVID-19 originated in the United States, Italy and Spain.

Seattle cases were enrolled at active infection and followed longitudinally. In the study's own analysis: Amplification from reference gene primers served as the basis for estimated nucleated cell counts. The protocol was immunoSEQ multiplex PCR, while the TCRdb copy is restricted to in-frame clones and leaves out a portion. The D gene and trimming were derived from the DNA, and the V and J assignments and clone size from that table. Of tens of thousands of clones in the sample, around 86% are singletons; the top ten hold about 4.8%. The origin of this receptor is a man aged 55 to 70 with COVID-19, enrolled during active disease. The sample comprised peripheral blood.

The CDR3 here is CASSLVRVSNQPQHF. The CDR3 DNA follows: TGTGCCAGTAGTCTCGTCAGGGTTAGCAATCAGCCCCAGCATTTT. This chain links TRBV19 with TRBJ1-5, with a weak D call TRBD1 (5 bases). Germline V gene sequence: CDR1 LNHDA, CDR2 SQIVND (reference sequence). The CDR3 extends over 15 amino acids. Trimming took 5 bases from V and 0 from J, leaving 11 bases between them.